This TCR beta chain derives from a study of cytomegalovirus exposure and HLA in healthy donors. J gave up 3 bases and V 3 bases, and 9 bases lay outside the gene matches. CDR3 length equals 17 residues. CDR1 and CDR2 (germline): MNHEY, SMNVEV (reference sequence). The repertoire was sequenced with immunoSEQ multiplex PCR; TCRdb's copy has only in-frame clones and lacks some. The sample lists about 110,000 clones, approximately 94% occurring once. The donors were part of the validation cohort, which consisted of some 120 subjects and was separate from the first cohort of 670 or so subjects. The origin of this receptor is a woman younger than 30 in good health and CMV-seronegative. Sequencing input: PBMCs. The genes are TRBV27 and TRBJ2-7, with TRBD2 matching over 12 bases. This CDR3 reads CASSFSAPGLAGYEQYF. CDR3 nucleotides: TGTGCCAGCAGTTTCTCCGCTCCGGGACTAGCGGGCTACGAGCAGTACTTC.